This T cell receptor beta chain was identified in a study of graft-versus-host responses after intestinal transplantation (dated by TCRdb to the early 2020s). As for the study more broadly: Recipients received multivisceral, liver-intestinal, or isolated intestinal transplants. Anti-thymocyte globulin induction was given to all recipients, followed by maintenance tacrolimus and steroids for two to three years. After intestinal transplantation, graft-versus-host and host-versus-graft alloreactive T cell clones were followed in the graft, circulation and bone marrow using bulk TCR-beta CDR3 sequencing. To identify alloreactive clones, pre-transplant mixed lymphocyte reaction products were sequenced and then compared with unstimulated pre-transplant donor and recipient T cells. Of the 20 to 25 intestinal transplant recipients enrolled in the cohort, one of whom was a retransplant, a few patients without pretransplant specimens were excluded. Donor T cell macrochimerism was defined as a peak of at least 4% donor T cells among recipient peripheral blood mononuclear cells. Instead of going to the commercial service, samples from a few later patients were sequenced in-house on an Illumina MiSeq and processed with MiXCR.

As concerns this clone: It has no known antigen specificity. Per-nucleotide qualities are absent, and no much larger clonotype sits a single base away.

Receptors were amplified or captured by the immunoSEQ multiplex PCR assay. For most patients, genomic DNA was isolated with the Qiagen DNeasy Blood and Tissue Kit and shipped frozen to Adaptive Biotechnologies for TCR sequencing. For most patients, genomic DNA was subjected to high-throughput TCR-beta CDR3 sequencing by Adaptive Biotechnologies. For the original study's pipeline: Adaptive's ImmunoSEQ software supplied the TCR sequencing data for 15 to 20 patients, while MiXCR and VDJtools were used to process a few other patients. CD4 versus CD8 sorting errors were corrected by removing sequences found in both subsets at a frequency ratio below 5:1. CDR3 nucleotide sequences shared by donor and recipient were removed because the origin of these sequences could not be assigned. Alloreactive clones required at least 2-fold expansion over unstimulated cells and minimum CFSE-low frequency of 0.002% (template counts) or 0.001% (read counts). Mappable clones were those detected in sequenced pre-transplant spleen, lymph node, or MLR CFSE-low populations of the donor or recipient. Cumulative frequency of alloreactive clones was calculated as a percentage of all sequences weighted by copy number. TCRdb's version of the immuneACCESS table is confined to in-frame rearrangements and falls short of the full clone set. An unresolved V gene accounts for under half of the shortfall where checked; the remainder is of unknown origin. That table furnishes V, J and clone size, whereas the DNA furnished D and trimming. The sample profile shows fewer than 120,000 clones; around 95% of them were found once. Roughly 0.5% of the sample comes from the top ten.

Study-wide findings and limitations: GvH clones turned up in recipient bone marrow, with some appearing earlier in ileal mucosa or blood, a pattern consistent with an intestinal mucosal origin. The relatively low number and heterogeneity of intestinal transplant patients limited the conclusions. Early after transplant, peak levels of circulating GvH clones were associated with declines in HvG clones. In the allografts of patients with donor T cell macrochimerism, GvH to HvG T cell clonal ratios were high.

Read against the paper, the sample's time point label means: cells obtained before transplantation from donor or recipient. CD3+CD4+ and CD3+CD8+ populations were FACS-sorted from unstimulated pre-transplant donor and recipient cells taken from spleen or lymph nodes. The specimen comprised unstimulated CD8+ T cells sorted from spleen or lymph node cells, sampled before intestinal transplant. The TCR originated in a human donor who received an intestinal transplant.

The DNA reads as follows: TGTGCCAGCAGTAAAGACAGGGGGGGCAATCAGCCCCAGCATTTT. This sequence encodes CASSKDRGGNQPQHF. The chain is encoded by TRBV7-6 joined to TRBJ1-5, and TRBD1 matches 9 of the central bases. The CDR3 has 15 amino acids, counting the end cysteine and phenylalanine. The retained sequence is limited to the CDR3, 45 bases, with the frame set at the first base. At the junction V is shortened by 6 bases and J by 2 bases; bases outside the gene matches: 5. CDR1 and CDR2, per the germline V gene, are SGHVS and FNYEAQ.